These T cell receptor beta chains were read from a single sample in a study of blood T cell repertoires in COVID-19. Generated by immunoSEQ multiplex PCR, the TCRdb table keeps only in-frame clones and is missing some. The table lists under 45,000 clones, 76% of them singletons. The sequenced sample was peripheral blood. The receptors come from a man older than 75 with acute or convalescent COVID-19. Each CDR3 is given with its conserved first and last residue. Fields, in order: clone size, J gene, CDR3 length, V gene, D gene, CDR3 protein, CDR3 DNA. A D gene is named only where the DNA matches it firmly. Clone size is given for some rows only: seen once, a few or many times, or a class if the clone is expanded.

-	TRBJ2-4	15	TRBV6-5	-	CASSTGQLAKNIQYF	TGTGCCAGCAGTACCGGACAGCTAGCCAAAAACATTCAGTACTTC
-	TRBJ2-7	14	TRBV6-5	-	CASSYGTSTGRQYF	TGTGCCAGCAGTTACGGGACATCTACTGGGAGGCAGTACTTC
few	TRBJ1-2	13	TRBV5-4	TRBD1	CASSSGTGNGYTF	TGTGCCAGCAGCTCCGGGACAGGGAACGGCTACACCTTC
-	TRBJ1-2	14	TRBV28	TRBD1	CASSPGQGGYGYTF	TGTGCCAGCAGCCCGGGACAGGGGGGCTATGGCTACACCTTC
-	TRBJ1-4	16	TRBV5-8	-	CASSLGRGATNEKLFF	TGTGCCAGCAGCTTGGGCCGGGGTGCAACTAATGAAAAACTGTTTTTT
few	TRBJ2-3	14	TRBV5-4	-	CASRSRGAPDTQYF	TGTGCCAGCAGGTCTCGGGGGGCGCCAGATACGCAGTATTTT
-	TRBJ1-5	14	TRBV5-4	-	CASSLTGSNQPQHF	TGTGCCAGCAGCTTGACAGGGAGCAATCAGCCCCAGCATTTT
-	TRBJ2-7	16	TRBV7-2	TRBD1	CASSLALTGGLYEQYF	TGTGCCAGCAGCTTAGCGCTCACAGGGGGCCTCTACGAGCAGTACTTC
-	TRBJ2-3	14	TRBV24-1	-	CATAGLSGADTQYF	TGTGCCACCGCCGGGCTCTCAGGGGCAGATACGCAGTATTTT
-	TRBJ1-2	19	TRBV3-1/TRBV3-2	TRBD1	CASSQDNVRYRDRGYGYTF	TGTGCCAGCAGCCAAGATAATGTGAGGTACCGGGACAGAGGTTATGGCTACACCTTC
-	TRBJ1-2	15	TRBV4-2	-	CASTPGQSWGYGYTF	TGTGCCAGCACACCCGGACAGTCTTGGGGCTATGGCTACACCTTC
-	TRBJ2-3	13	TRBV30	TRBD2	CASLAGGSDTQYF	TGTGCCTCTCTAGCGGGAGGGTCGGATACGCAGTATTTT
-	TRBJ1-1	12	TRBV12-3/TRBV12-4	-	CASSFPGTEAFF	TGTGCCAGCAGTTTCCCCGGTACTGAAGCTTTCTTT
-	TRBJ1-1	13	TRBV4-1	-	CASSPLSVNEAFF	TGCGCCAGCAGCCCTCTCTCGGTAAATGAAGCTTTCTTT
-	TRBJ2-5	16	TRBV5-8	TRBD2	CASSLGLAVQEETQYF	TGTGCCAGCAGCTTGGGACTAGCGGTCCAAGAGGAGACCCAGTACTTC
-	TRBJ2-3	14	TRBV2	-	CASRGDSYTDTQYF	TGTGCCAGCAGGGGGGACTCCTACACAGATACGCAGTATTTT
-	TRBJ1-5	16	TRBV9	-	CASSGGIGPGAQPQHF	TGTGCCAGCAGCGGAGGGATCGGACCTGGTGCCCAGCCCCAGCATTTT
-	TRBJ2-1	15	TRBV5-6	TRBD1	CASSRDRRAYNEQFF	TGTGCCAGCAGCCGGGACAGGCGAGCCTACAATGAGCAGTTCTTC
-	TRBJ1-3	18	TRBV4-2	TRBD1	CASSQESSRGFSGNTIYF	TGTGCCAGCAGCCAAGAAAGTTCCAGGGGGTTTTCTGGAAACACCATATATTTT
-	TRBJ1-6	15	TRBV5-5	-	CASSLRHGGDSPLHF	TGTGCCAGCAGCTTAAGACATGGGGGCGATTCACCCCTCCACTTT
-	TRBJ1-5	13	TRBV6-5	-	CASKWVANQPQHF	TGTGCCAGCAAGTGGGTAGCCAATCAGCCCCAGCATTTT
-	TRBJ2-1	15	TRBV10-3	TRBD2	CAISEGREGYNEQFF	TGTGCCATCAGTGAGGGGCGGGAGGGATACAATGAGCAGTTCTTC
few	TRBJ2-2	16	TRBV3-1/TRBV3-2	TRBD2	CASSPPTSIDTGELFF	TGTGCCAGCAGCCCGCCGACTAGCATTGACACCGGGGAGCTGTTTTTT
-	TRBJ2-6	19	TRBV7-2	TRBD2	CASSGGGLAGEPGANVLTF	TGTGCCAGCAGCGGAGGGGGACTAGCGGGAGAACCCGGGGCCAACGTCCTGACTTTC
-	TRBJ1-6	15	TRBV6-6	-	CASRGQGRDNSPLHF	TGTGCCAGCAGGGGTCAGGGAAGGGATAATTCACCCCTCCACTTT
few	TRBJ2-3	13	TRBV19	-	CASSIGRTDTQYF	TGTGCCAGTAGTATAGGGCGGACTGATACGCAGTATTTT
-	TRBJ1-6	14	TRBV3-1/TRBV3-2	-	CASSQVQVNSPLHF	TGTGCCAGCAGCCAGGTGCAGGTTAATTCACCCCTCCACTTT
-	TRBJ2-7	15	TRBV24-1	TRBD2	CATIVTISGTAEQYF	TGTGCCACCATCGTTACCATTAGCGGGACTGCCGAGCAGTACTTC
-	TRBJ1-1	14	TRBV7-3	-	CASSLGQPNTEAFF	TGTGCCAGCAGCTTAGGACAGCCGAACACTGAAGCTTTCTTT
-	TRBJ1-3	15	TRBV18	-	CASSPTTGGGNTIYF	TGTGCCAGCTCACCGACGACCGGAGGAGGAAACACCATATATTTT
-	TRBJ2-7	11	TRBV3-1/TRBV3-2	-	CASQGLHEQYF	TGTGCCAGCCAGGGGTTACACGAGCAGTACTTC
-	TRBJ1-1	15	TRBV28	-	CASSSPSQGNTEAFF	TGTGCCAGCAGTTCCCCCTCACAGGGGAACACTGAAGCTTTCTTT
-	TRBJ1-2	15	TRBV7-3	-	CASSVRDRRGYGYTF	TGTGCCAGCAGCGTACGGGACCGGCGGGGATATGGCTACACCTTC
few	TRBJ2-1	13	TRBV29-1	TRBD2	CSVDGAGVDEQFF	TGCAGCGTTGATGGAGCGGGAGTAGATGAGCAGTTCTTC
-	TRBJ2-2	15	TRBV19	-	CASNPRGPNTGELFF	TGTGCCAGTAATCCGCGCGGTCCGAACACCGGGGAGCTGTTTTTT
-	TRBJ1-2	12	TRBV25-1	-	CASTSLDYGYTF	TGTGCCAGCACCAGTTTGGACTATGGCTACACCTTC
once	TRBJ2-1	16	TRBV7-9	TRBD2	CASSPLAGATYNEQFF	TGTGCCAGCAGCCCCCTAGCGGGAGCAACCTACAATGAGCAGTTCTTC